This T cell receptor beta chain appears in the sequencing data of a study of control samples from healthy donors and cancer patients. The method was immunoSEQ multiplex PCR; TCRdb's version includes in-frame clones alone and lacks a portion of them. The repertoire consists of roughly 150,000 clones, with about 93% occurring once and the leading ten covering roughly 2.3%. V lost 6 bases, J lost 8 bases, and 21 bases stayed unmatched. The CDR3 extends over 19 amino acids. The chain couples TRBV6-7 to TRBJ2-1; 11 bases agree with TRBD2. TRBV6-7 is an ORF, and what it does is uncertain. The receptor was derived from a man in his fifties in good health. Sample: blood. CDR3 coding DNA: TGTGCCAGCAGCGAGGGACTAGCGGACCTTACCTTGTACGAAGATGAGCAGTTCTTC. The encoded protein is CASSEGLADLTLYEDEQFF.